These 21 T cell receptor beta chains originate from one sample sequenced in a study of shared clonotypes between healthy human individuals. Method: immunoSEQ multiplex PCR; TCRdb's copy keeps in-frame clones and lacks some. The sample yields about 2.2 million clones, 85% to 95% seen once. The naive CD8 population came from CD45RO-negative cells selected for CCR7, without terminally differentiated effector memory CD45RA+ cells. The specimen was naive CD8+ T cells from PBMCs. These receptors were taken from a man between 18 and 29 years old in good health. Some clones in this sample may be carry-over from other donors' samples.

The chain couples TRBV29-1 to TRBJ2-1; D possibly corresponds to TRBD2 (6 bases). CDR1 is SQVTM, CDR2 ANQGSEA, per germline. This CDR3 region has 15 residues. V was clipped by 5 bases and J by 0 bases, with 14 bases between them. In DNA form, the CDR3 reads TGCAGCGTTTTTACCGACGGGAGCTCCTACAATGAGCAGTTCTTC. It specifies CSVFTDGSSYNEQFF.

The J gene is TRBJ1-1, the V gene TRBV6-5; no definite D call. This CDR3 comprises 14 residues. Trimming took off 8 bases at V and 4 bases at J, with 17 bases between the two ends. Per the germline V gene, CDR1 is MNHEY and CDR2 is SVGAGI. The CDR3 nucleotides are TGTGCCAGCGTAAGGGAAAGGGAGGGCACTGAAGCTTTCTTT. Amino acid sequence: CASVREREGTEAFF.

This chain uses TRBV27 with TRBJ2-1, with TRBD2 matching 12 bases. The junction had 7 bases not matched to a gene; V was cut back by 5 bases and J by 5 bases. The CDR3 is 16 amino acids. Per germline, CDR1 MNHEY and CDR2 SMNVEV (reference sequence). CDR3 in amino acids: CASSRPWTSGDNEQFF. Written as DNA, the CDR3 is TGTGCCAGCAGTCGACCTTGGACTAGCGGGGACAATGAGCAGTTCTTC.

This rearrangement joins TRBV5-6 to TRBJ2-1; TRBD2 agrees at 9 bases. The germline V gene encodes CDR1 SGHDT and CDR2 YYEEEE. The J segment lost 5 bases and the V segment lost 3 bases, leaving 9 bases of the junction unmatched. The CDR3 length is 16 residues. The CDR3 reads CASSSGAGGPNNEQFF. CDR3 DNA sequence: TGTGCCAGCAGCTCCGGTGCGGGAGGGCCTAACAATGAGCAGTTCTTC.

V and J are TRBV9 and TRBJ1-5; tentatively, D is TRBD1 (5 bases). Per the germline V gene, CDR1 is SGDLS and CDR2 is YYNGEE. Trimming left V 0 bases short and J 4 bases short, with 11 bases between. This CDR3 has 15 amino acids. The CDR3 sequence: CASSVGREANQPQHF. CDR3 nucleotide sequence: TGTGCCAGCAGCGTAGGCAGGGAAGCAAATCAGCCCCAGCATTTT.

CDR3 sequence reads: CASGGPQSGMGNNEQFF. For the CDR3, the DNA is TGTGCCAGCGGTGGCCCCCAAAGCGGGATGGGAAACAATGAGCAGTTCTTC. The chain combines TRBV27 with TRBJ2-1; 7 bases fit TRBD2. V lost 8 bases to trimming and J lost 5 bases; unmatched junction nucleotides: 18. Germline assignment: CDR1 MNHEY and CDR2 SMNVEV (reference sequence). This CDR3 region has 17 residues.

The chain couples TRBV2 to TRBJ1-1; tentatively, D is TRBD1 (6 bases). Per germline, CDR1 SNHLY and CDR2 FYNNEI. Between the trimmed V and J ends, which lost 2 bases and 6 bases, there was a span of 16 bases. The CDR3 totals 15 residues. This CDR3 reads CASSEKARGFSEAFF. The CDR3 DNA is TGTGCCAGCAGTGAAAAAGCCAGGGGATTCTCTGAAGCTTTCTTT.

Regarding this clone: An end of the junction differs from the germline gene, which may be a read error. The chain links TRBV7-3 to TRBJ2-2; D possibly corresponds to TRBD2 (5 bases). Germline CDR1 reads SGHTA; CDR2 reads FQGTGA. The CDR3 is 14 residues long. CDR3 sequence reads: CASSQRVNTGELFF. The DNA of the CDR3 is TGTGCCAGCAGCCAGAGGGTAAACACCGGCGAGCTGTTTTTT.

The V gene is TRBV11-2, the J gene TRBJ1-1, with 7 bases fitting TRBD1. The CDR3 extends over 17 amino acids. CDR1 and CDR2 from the germline V gene are SGHAT and FQNNGV. Trimming removed 5 bases from V and 1 base from J; junction bases left unmatched: 13. The CDR3 region is CASSPQKGTEGNTEAFF. The CDR3 DNA is TGTGCCAGCAGCCCACAGAAGGGGACAGAAGGGAACACTGAAGCTTTCTTT.

The chain is built from TRBV29-1 and TRBJ1-6; 8 positions agree with TRBD1. The CDR3 is 13 residues long. Trimming took 6 bases from V and 8 from J; bases not matched to a gene: 6. The V gene's germline CDR1 is SQVTM and CDR2 ANQGSEA. The DNA for the CDR3 is TGCAGCGTCCGGACAGGGAGGGATTCACCCCTCCACTTT. Encoded protein: CSVRTGRDSPLHF.

The chain is built from TRBV5-5 and TRBJ2-7; D ambiguous. Germline V gene sequence: CDR1 SGHKS, CDR2 YYEKEE (reference sequence). V was cut by 2 bases and J by 0 bases, with 9 bases left in between. The CDR3 loop spans 14 amino acids. Written as DNA, the CDR3 is TGTGCCAGCAGCTTACTCCTTGGCTCCTACGAGCAGTACTTC. This gives the protein CASSLLLGSYEQYF.

The V and J genes are TRBV5-6 and TRBJ2-3; TRBD1 agrees at 7 bases. CDR1 and CDR2 (germline): SGHDT, YYEEEE. The CDR3 extends over 15 amino acids. The V segment lost 2 bases and the J segment 4 bases; nucleotides outside the gene matches: 7. The CDR3 sequence: CASSFGTRGPDTQYF. CDR3 nucleotide sequence: TGTGCCAGCAGCTTTGGTACGAGGGGGCCAGATACGCAGTATTTT.

This clone was observed once. The rearrangement links TRBV28 to TRBJ2-7, with D possibly being TRBD2 (5 bases). From germline, CDR1 is MDHEN and CDR2 SYDVKM. Trimming stripped 6 bases from V and 0 bases from J, with 15 bases between. The CDR3 sequence is 15 residues long. The CDR3 nucleotides read TGTGCCAGCAGCGAGGAGGCCCGGAGCTCCTACGAGCAGTACTTC. Its protein is CASSEEARSSYEQYF.

This clone has only a few counts. This rearrangement joins TRBV21-1 to TRBJ2-4; TRBD2, the table's D call, lacks a check against the DNA. TRBV21-1 is designated a pseudogene. The length of the CDR3 is 12 residues. The CDR3, as DNA: TGTGCCAGCAGCGCCCCGGGTGACATTCAGTACTTC. Translation: CASSAPGDIQYF.

The table lists this clone with a few counts. J is TRBJ1-5 and V is TRBV18; D remains unclear. V dropped 1 base and J dropped 11 bases, with 18 bases sitting between them. This CDR3 comprises 15 residues. Germline V lookup: CDR1 KGHSH, CDR2 LQKENI. In DNA, the CDR3 is TGTGCCAGCTCACCACAGGGTCCTTTGCCTGAGGCCCAGCATTTT. It codes for CASSPQGPLPEAQHF.

This sequence joins TRBV29-1 and TRBJ2-7, with 11 bases aligning to TRBD2. CDR3 length: 15 amino acids. Germline CDR1 and CDR2: SQVTM and ANQGSEA. J lost 3 bases, V lost 2 bases, and 6 bases had no gene match. Here the CDR3 DNA reads TGCAGCGTTGAACTGACGACTAGCGGGAACTACGAGCAGTACTTC. Encoded protein: CSVELTTSGNYEQYF.

The chain links TRBV4-1 to TRBJ2-1, with a weak D call TRBD2 (8 bases). The CDR3 totals 18 residues. The V and J ends lost 3 bases and 3 bases respectively, with 21 bases between them. The germline V gene encodes CDR1 MGHRA and CDR2 YSYEKL. The CDR3: CASSQQGEAGVFYNEQFF. DNA of the CDR3: TGCGCCAGCAGCCAGCAGGGGGAAGCGGGAGTTTTCTACAATGAGCAGTTCTTC.

This clone was seen a single time. The CDR3 here is CASSYVREGPHYEQYF. Written as DNA, the CDR3 is TGTGCCAGCAGTTACGTGCGGGAGGGCCCTCACTACGAGCAGTACTTC. The chain joins TRBV6-5 to TRBJ2-7; 9 bases fit TRBD2. V trimming: 2 bases; J trimming: 3 bases; junction bases outside the gene matches: 8. Germline lookup yields CDR1 MNHEY and CDR2 SVGAGI. The CDR3 is 16 residues long.

The chain uses TRBV10-3 and TRBJ1-1, with 8 bases identical to TRBD1. V lost 9 bases to trimming and J lost 3 bases; unmatched junction nucleotides: 6. From germline, CDR1 is ENHRY and CDR2 SYGVKD. CDR3 size: 13 residues. The CDR3 nucleotides are TGTGCCATAGGACAGGGTACGGACACTGAAGCTTTCTTT. Translated: CAIGQGTDTEAFF.

The V and J genes are TRBV7-8 and TRBJ2-3, with D possibly called TRBD1 or TRBD2 (5 bases each). The length of the CDR3 is 15 residues. Per germline, CDR1 SGHVS and CDR2 FQNEAQ. V lost 3 bases and J 0 bases, leaving 10 bases between the germline ends. CDR3 DNA: TGTGCCAGCAGCTTGGGGGTCTCTAGCACAGATACGCAGTATTTT. As protein: CASSLGVSSTDTQYF.

This chain uses TRBV20-1 with TRBJ2-7, with 7 bases matching TRBD1. Germline loops: CDR1 DFQATT, CDR2 SNEGSKA (reference sequence). J lost 6 bases, V lost 3 bases, and 2 bases had no gene match. The CDR3 has 11 amino acids. The CDR3 DNA follows: TGCAGTGCTAGGACAGGGCTCGAGCAGTACTTC. Translated: CSARTGLEQYF.